Given below is one T cell receptor (beta chain) in context. What it binds is not known. The sample belongs to a study of cytomegalovirus exposure and HLA in healthy donors. Study-wide findings and caveats: Researchers counted around 180 TCR beta chains as cytomegalovirus-associated. The authors confirmed in vitro that three CMV-associated chains were specific for CMV antigens.

CDR1 and CDR2 from the germline V gene are SEHNR and FQNEAQ (reference sequence). CDR3 length: 14 residues. Trimming stripped 4 bases from V and 4 bases from J, with 13 bases between. Here immunoSEQ multiplex PCR was the method, and the copy in TCRdb shows in-frame clones only, minus some. Of about 280,000 clones in the sample, 88% were seen once. The source material was PBMCs. This clonotype originated in a woman under 30 in good health and CMV-seronegative. The chain has TRBV7-9 and TRBJ1-1; no definite D call. The CDR3 is CASSSGMRGTEAFF. In DNA form, the CDR3 reads TGTGCCAGCAGCTCCGGGATGCGGGGCACTGAAGCTTTCTTT.